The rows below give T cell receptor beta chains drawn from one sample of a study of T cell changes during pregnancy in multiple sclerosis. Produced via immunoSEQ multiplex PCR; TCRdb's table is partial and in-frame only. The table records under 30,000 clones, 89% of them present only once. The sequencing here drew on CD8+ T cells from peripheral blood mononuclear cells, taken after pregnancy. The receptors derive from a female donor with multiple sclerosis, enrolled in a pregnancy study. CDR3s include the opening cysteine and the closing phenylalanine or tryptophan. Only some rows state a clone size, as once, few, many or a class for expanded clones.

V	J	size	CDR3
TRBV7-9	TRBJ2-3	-	CASSLPGTGESDTQYF
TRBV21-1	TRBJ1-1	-	CASSSMGQANTEAFF
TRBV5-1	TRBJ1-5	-	CASSLDPRKSNQPQHF
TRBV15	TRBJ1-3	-	CATSPPAREDGNTIYF
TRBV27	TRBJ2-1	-	CASSPVIYNEQFF
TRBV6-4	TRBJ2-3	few	CASSDSYSTDTQYF
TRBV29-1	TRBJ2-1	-	CSVELRGRFDEQFF
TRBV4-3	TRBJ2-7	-	CASSQDKGGYYEQYF
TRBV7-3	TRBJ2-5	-	CASSLGSGGGETQYF
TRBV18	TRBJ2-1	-	CASVRADYNEQFF
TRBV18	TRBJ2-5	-	CASSPDRGPETQYF
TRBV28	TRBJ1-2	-	CASSLSSPRGYGYTF
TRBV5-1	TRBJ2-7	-	CASSLDRQLSYEQYF
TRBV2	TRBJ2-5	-	CASSEGTSGRETQYF
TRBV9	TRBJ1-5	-	CASSTTGQVNQPQHF
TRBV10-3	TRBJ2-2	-	CAISNPGTGLDTGELFF
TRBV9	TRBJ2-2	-	CASSVGGGARAGELFF
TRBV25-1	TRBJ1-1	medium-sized	CATIQMTGPNTEAFF
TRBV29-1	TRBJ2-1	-	CSVGTSGFSSYNEQFF
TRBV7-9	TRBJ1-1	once	CASSSIRGLGTEAFF
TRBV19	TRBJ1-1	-	CASSLRTEAFF
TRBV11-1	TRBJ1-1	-	CASSLGENTEAFF
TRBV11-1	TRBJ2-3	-	CASSARESDIDTQYF
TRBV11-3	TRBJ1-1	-	CASSLTDRLNTEAFF
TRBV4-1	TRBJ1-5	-	CASSQQGPQPQHF
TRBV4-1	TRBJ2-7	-	CASSQEGPASGFYEQYF
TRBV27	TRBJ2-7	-	CASSTYSGTGGYEQYF
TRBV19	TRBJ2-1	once	CASSTRESKYNEQFF
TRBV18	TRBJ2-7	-	CASQETGSYEQYF
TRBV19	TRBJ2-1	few	CASSMGLSSYNEQFF
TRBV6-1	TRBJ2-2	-	CASRQGADTGELFF
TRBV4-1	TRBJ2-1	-	CASRDRGGLSSYNEQFF
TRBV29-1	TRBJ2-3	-	CSVGRDPNADTQYF
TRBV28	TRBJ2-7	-	CASSLSVEALYEQYF
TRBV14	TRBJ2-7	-	CASSHRDRGKNEQYF
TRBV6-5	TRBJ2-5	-	CATTGRMEETQYF
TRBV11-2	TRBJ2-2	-	CASSLGAINTGELFF
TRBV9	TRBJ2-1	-	CASSPTSGAGDEQFF
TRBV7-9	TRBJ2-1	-	CASRTPGQAIDNEQFF
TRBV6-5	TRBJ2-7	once	CASSLRESDEQYF
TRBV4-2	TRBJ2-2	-	CASSQGADTGELFF
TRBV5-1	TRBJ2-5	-	CASSLLGQMETQYF
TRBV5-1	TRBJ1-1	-	CASSWETPNTEAFF
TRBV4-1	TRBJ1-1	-	CASSQDPVTEAFF
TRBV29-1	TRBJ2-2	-	CSGSVAGDTGELFF
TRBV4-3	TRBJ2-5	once	CASSQGTTLGETQYF
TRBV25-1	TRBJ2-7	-	CASNSGADSYEQYF
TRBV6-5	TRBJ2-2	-	CASSYHGQTGELFF
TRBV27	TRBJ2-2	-	CASSPGLAYTGELFF
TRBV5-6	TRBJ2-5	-	CASSLALARETQYF
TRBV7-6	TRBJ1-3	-	CASSPGQGSAGNTIYF
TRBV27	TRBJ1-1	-	CASSLFAGDTEAFF
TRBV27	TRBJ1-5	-	CASSQGRGSNQPQHF
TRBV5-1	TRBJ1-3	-	CASSSRPGQYSGNTIYF
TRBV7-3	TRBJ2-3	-	CASSYSGVDTDTQYF
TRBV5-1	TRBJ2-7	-	CASSSSQGSYEQYF
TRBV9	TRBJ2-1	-	CASSVSGPAYNEQFF